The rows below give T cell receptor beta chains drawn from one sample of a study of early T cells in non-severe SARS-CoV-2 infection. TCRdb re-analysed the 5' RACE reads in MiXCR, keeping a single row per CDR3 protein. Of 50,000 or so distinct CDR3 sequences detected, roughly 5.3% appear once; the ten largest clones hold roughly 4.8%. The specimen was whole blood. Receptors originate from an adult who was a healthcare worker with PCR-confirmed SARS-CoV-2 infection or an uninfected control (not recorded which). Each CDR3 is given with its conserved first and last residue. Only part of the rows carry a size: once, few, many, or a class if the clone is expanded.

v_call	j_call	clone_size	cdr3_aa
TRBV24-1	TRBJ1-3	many	CATSDFLPGQGGNTIYF
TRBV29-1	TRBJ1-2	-	CSVGGSSNYGYTF
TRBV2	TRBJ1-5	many	CATQGGIGNQPQHF
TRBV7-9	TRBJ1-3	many	CASSIYTGNTIYF
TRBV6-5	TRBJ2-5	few	CASSYGGVGETQYF
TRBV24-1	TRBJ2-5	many	CATGTPLGETQYF
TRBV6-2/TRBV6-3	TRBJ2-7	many	CASTSTMTGTYEQYF
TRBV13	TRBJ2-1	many	CASRQTGTGNNEQFF
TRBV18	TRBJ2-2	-	CASSDGVPGELFF
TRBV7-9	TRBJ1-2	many	CASSLFQTRGSNYGYTF
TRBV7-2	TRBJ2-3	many	CASSLRGSDTQYF
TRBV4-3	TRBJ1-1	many	CASSREEGTEAFF
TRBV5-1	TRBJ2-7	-	CASSPMSGGEYEQYF
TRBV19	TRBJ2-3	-	CASSWTGADTQYF
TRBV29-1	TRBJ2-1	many	CSVGSSSDSYNEQFF